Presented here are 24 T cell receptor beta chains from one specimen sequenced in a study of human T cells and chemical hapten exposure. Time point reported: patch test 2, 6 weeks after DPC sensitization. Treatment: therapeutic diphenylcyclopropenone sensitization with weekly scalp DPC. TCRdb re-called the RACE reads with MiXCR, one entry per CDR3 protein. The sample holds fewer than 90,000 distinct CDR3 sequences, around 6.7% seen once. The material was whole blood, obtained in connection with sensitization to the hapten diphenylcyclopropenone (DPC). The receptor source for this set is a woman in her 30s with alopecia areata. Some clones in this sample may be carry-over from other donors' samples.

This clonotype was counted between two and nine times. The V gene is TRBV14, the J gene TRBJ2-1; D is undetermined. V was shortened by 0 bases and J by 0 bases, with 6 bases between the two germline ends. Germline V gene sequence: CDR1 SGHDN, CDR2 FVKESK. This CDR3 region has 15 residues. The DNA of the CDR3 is TGTGCCAGCAGCCAAGACATTTCCTCCTACAATGAGCAGTTCTTC. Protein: CASSQDISSYNEQFF.

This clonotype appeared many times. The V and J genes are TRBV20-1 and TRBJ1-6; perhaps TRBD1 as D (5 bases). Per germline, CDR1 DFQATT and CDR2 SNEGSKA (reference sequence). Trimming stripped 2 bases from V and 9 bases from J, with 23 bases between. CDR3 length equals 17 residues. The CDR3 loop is CSARSQQDLPSSSPLHF. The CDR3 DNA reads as TGCAGTGCTAGATCGCAACAGGACCTTCCCAGCAGTTCACCCCTCCACTTT.

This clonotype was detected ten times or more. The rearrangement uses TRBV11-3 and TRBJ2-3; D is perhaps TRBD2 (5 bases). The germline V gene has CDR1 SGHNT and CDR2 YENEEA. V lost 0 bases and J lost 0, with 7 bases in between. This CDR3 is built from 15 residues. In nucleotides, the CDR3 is TGTGCCAGCAGCTTAGAGGGGAGAAGCACAGATACGCAGTATTTT. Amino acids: CASSLEGRSTDTQYF.

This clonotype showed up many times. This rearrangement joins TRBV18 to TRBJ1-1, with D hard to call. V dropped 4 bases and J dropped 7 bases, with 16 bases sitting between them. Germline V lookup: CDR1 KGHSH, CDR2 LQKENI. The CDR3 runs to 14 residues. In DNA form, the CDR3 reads TGTGCCAGCTCACAAGGGCCAAGACGCAGTGAAGCTTTCTTT. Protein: CASSQGPRRSEAFF. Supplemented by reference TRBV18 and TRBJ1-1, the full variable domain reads NAGVMQNPRHLVRRRGQEARLRCSPMKGHSHVYWYRQLPEEGLKFMVYLQKENIIDESGMPKERFSAEFPKEGPSILRIQQVVRGDSAAYFCASSQGPRRSEAFFGQGTRLTVV.

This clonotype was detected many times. The CDR3 nucleotides are TGCGCCAGCAGCGATCGACAGGGAACCTACGAGCAGTACTTC. Translation: CASSDRQGTYEQYF. The chain joins TRBV5-1 to TRBJ2-7; 7 bases are a match to TRBD1. Trimming removed 4 bases from V and 2 bases from J; junction bases left unmatched: 6. There are 14 residues in the CDR3. Germline values: CDR1 SGHRS, CDR2 YFSETQ.

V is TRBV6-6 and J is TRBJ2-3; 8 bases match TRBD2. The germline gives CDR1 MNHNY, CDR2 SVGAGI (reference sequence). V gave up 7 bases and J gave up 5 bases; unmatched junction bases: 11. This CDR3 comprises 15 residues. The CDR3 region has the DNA TGTGCCAGCACCGGGAGGGGGTCTTCCTTAGATACGCAGTATTTT. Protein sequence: CASTGRGSSLDTQYF.

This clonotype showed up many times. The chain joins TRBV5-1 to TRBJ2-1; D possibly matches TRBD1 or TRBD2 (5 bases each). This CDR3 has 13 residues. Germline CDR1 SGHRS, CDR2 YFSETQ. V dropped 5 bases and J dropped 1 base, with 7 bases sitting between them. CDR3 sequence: CASRGESYNEQFF. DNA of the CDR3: TGCGCCAGCAGGGGGGAATCCTACAATGAGCAGTTCTTC. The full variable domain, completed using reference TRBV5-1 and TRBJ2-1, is KAGVTQTPRYLIKTRGQQVTLSCSPISGHRSVSWYQQTPGQGLQFLFEYFSETQRNKGNFPGRFSGRQFSNSRSEMNVSTLELGDSALYLCASRGESYNEQFFGPGTRLTVL.

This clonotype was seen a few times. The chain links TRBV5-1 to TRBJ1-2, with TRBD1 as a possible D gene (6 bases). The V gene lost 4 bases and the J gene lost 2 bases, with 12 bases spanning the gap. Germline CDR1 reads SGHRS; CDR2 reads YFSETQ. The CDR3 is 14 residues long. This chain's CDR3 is CASSPTTGNYGYTF. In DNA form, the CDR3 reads TGCGCCAGCAGCCCCACCACAGGGAACTATGGCTACACCTTC.

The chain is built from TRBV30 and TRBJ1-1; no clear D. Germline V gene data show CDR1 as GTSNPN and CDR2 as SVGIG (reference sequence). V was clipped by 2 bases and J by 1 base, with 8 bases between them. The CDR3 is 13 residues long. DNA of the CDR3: TGTGCCTGGAGTTTTGGAGCGAACACTGAAGCTTTCTTT. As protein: CAWSFGANTEAFF. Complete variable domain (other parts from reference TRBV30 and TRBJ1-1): SQTIHQWPATLVQPVGSPLSLECTVEGTSNPNLYWYRQAAGRGLQLLFYSVGIGQISSEVPQNLSASRPQDRQFILSSKKLLLSDSGFYLCAWSFGANTEAFFGQGTRLTVV.

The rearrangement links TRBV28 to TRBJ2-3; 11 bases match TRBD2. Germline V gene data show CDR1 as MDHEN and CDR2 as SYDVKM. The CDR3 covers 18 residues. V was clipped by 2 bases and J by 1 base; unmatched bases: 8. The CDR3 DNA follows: TGTGCCAGCAGTTTAGTGGGGCTAGCGGGGGGCGGCACAGATACGCAGTATTTT. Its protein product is CASSLVGLAGGGTDTQYF.

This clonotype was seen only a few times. CDR3 region: CASSLVGRVNTGELFF. In DNA, the CDR3 is TGTGCCAGCAGCTTGGTCGGCAGGGTTAACACCGGGGAGCTGTTTTTT. The rearrangement uses TRBV5-4 and TRBJ2-2; D is possibly TRBD1 (5 bases). Germline-derived CDR1 and CDR2 are SGHNT and YYREEE (reference sequence). V was trimmed by 0 bases and J by 2 bases, leaving 11 bases between them. This CDR3 is 16 amino acids long.

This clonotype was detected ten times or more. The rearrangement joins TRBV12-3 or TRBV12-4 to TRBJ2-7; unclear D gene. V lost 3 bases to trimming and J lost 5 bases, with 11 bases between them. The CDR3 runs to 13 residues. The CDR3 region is CASSFNSYNEQYF. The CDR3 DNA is TGTGCCAGCAGTTTTAACAGCTATAACGAGCAGTACTTC.

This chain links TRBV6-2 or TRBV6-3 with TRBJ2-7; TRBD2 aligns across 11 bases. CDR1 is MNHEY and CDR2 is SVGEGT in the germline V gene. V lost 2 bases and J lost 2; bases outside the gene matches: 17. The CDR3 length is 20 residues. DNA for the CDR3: TGTGCCAGCAGTTACCTTCCCGGAGAGAGTAGCGGGGGGGCCCCCTACGAGCAGTACTTC. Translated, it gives CASSYLPGESSGGAPYEQYF.

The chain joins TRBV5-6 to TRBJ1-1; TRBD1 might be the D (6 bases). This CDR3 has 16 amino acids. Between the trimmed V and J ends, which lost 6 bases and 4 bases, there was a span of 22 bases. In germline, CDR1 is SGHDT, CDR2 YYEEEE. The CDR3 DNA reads TGTGCCAGCACAAATTCGGGGGGCGCGGGAATCACTGAAGCTTTCTTT. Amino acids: CASTNSGGAGITEAFF.

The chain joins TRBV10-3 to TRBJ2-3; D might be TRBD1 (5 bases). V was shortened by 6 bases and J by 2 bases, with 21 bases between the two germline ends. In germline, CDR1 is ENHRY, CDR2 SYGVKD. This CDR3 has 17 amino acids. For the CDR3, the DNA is TGTGCCATCAGCGAAGGGGTCCTACAGCCATTCACAGATACGCAGTATTTT. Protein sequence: CAISEGVLQPFTDTQYF.

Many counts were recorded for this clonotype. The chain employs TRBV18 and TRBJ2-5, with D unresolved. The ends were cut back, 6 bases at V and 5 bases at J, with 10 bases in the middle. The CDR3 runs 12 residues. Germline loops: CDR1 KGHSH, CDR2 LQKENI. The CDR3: CASSPERETQYF. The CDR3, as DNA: TGTGCCAGCTCTCCAGAGAGGGAGACCCAGTACTTC.

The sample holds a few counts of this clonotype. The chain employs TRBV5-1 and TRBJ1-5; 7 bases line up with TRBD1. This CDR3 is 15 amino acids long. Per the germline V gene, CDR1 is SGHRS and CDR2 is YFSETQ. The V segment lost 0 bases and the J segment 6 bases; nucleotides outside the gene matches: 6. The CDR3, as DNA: TGCGCCAGCAGCTTGGCGTTCAGGGACAGTCAGCCCCAGCATTTT. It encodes CASSLAFRDSQPQHF.

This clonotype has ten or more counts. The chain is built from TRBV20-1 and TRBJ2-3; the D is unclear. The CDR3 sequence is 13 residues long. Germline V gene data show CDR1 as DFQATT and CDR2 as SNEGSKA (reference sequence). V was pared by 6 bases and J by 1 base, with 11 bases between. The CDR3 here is CSAQSYRTDTQYF. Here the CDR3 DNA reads TGCAGTGCCCAGAGCTACCGCACAGATACGCAGTATTTT.

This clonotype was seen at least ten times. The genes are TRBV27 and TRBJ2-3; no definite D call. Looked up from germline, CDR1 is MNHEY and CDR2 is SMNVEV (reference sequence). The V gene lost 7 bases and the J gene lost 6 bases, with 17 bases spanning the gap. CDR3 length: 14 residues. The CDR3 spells CASKGIQHTDTQYF. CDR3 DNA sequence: TGTGCCAGCAAAGGGATCCAACACACTGATACGCAGTATTTT.

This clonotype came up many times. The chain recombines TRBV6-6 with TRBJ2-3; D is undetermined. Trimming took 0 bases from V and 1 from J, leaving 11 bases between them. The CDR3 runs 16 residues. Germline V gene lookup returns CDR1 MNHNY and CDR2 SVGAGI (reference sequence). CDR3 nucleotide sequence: TGTGCCAGCAGTTACTCGGATAGCTCGGGCACAGATACGCAGTATTTT. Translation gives CASSYSDSSGTDTQYF.

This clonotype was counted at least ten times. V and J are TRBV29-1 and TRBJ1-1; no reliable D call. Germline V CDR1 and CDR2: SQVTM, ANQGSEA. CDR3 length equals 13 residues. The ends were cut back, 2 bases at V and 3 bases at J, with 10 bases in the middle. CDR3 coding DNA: TGCAGCGTTGAAATTCAAGAGGACACTGAAGCTTTCTTT. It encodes CSVEIQEDTEAFF. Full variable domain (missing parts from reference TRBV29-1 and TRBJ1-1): SAVISQKPSRDICQRGTSLTIQCQVDSQVTMMFWYRQQPGQSLTLIATANQGSEATYESGFVIDKFPISRPNLTFSTLTVSNMSPEDSSIYLCSVEIQEDTEAFFGQGTRLTVV.

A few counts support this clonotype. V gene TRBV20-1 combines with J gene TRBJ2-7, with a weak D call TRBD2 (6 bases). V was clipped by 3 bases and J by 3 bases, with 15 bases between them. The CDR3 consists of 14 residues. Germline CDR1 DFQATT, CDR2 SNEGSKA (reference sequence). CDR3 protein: CSARMYGTDYEQYF. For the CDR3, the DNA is TGCAGTGCTAGGATGTACGGGACTGACTACGAGCAGTACTTC.

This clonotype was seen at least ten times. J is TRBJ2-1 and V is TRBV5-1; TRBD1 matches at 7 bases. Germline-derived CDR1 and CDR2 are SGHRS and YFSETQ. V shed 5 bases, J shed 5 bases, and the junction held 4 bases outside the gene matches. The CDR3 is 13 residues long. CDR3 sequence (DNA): TGCGCCAGCAGAAACAGGGGTAACAATGAGCAGTTCTTC. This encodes CASRNRGNNEQFF.

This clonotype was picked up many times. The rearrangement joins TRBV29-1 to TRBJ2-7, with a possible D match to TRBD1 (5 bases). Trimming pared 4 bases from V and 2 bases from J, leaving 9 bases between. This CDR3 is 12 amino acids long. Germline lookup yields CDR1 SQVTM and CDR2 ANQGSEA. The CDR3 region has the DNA TGCAGCGTTGGGGGCAGGCCCTACGAGCAGTACTTC. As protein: CSVGGRPYEQYF.